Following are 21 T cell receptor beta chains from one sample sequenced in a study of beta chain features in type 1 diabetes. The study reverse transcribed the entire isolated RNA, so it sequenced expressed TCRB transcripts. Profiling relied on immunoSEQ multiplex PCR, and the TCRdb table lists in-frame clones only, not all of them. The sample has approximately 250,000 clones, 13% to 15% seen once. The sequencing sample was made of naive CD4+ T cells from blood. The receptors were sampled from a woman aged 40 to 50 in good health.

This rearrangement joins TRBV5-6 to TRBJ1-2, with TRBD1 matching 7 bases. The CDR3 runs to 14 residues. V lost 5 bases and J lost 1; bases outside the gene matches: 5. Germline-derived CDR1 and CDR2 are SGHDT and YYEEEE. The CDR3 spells CASRKTGSNYGYTF. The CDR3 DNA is TGTGCCAGCAGAAAGACAGGGAGTAACTATGGCTACACCTTC.

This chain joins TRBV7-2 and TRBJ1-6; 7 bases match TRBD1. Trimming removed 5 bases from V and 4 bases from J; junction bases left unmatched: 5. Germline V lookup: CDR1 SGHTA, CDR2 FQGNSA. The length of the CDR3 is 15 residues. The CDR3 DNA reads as TGTGCCAGCAGCCCCGACAGGGTGTATAATTCACCCCTCCACTTT. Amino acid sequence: CASSPDRVYNSPLHF.

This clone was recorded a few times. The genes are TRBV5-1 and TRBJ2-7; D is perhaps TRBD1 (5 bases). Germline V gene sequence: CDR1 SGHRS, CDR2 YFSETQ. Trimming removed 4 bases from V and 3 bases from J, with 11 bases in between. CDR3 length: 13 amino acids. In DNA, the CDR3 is TGCGCCAGCAGCGAGCCGGACATCTACGAGCAGTACTTC. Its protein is CASSEPDIYEQYF.

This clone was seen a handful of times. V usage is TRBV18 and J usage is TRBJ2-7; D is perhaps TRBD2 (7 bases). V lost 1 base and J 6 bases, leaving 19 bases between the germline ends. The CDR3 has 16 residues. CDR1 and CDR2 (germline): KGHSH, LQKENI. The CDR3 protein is CASSPRGVPGEGEQYF. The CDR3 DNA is TGTGCCAGCTCACCACGGGGAGTCCCAGGGGAGGGCGAGCAGTACTTC.

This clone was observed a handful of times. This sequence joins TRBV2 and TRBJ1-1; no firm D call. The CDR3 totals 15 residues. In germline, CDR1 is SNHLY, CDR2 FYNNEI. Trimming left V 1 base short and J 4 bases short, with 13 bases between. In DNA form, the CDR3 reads TGTGCCAGCAGTGAAGGCGGACTTGTAAGCACTGAAGCTTTCTTT. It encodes CASSEGGLVSTEAFF.

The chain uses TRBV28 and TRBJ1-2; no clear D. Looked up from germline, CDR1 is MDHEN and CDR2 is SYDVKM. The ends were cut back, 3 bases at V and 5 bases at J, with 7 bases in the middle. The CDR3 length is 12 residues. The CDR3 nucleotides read TGTGCCAGCAGTTTCCGGAGTTATGGCTACACCTTC. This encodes CASSFRSYGYTF.

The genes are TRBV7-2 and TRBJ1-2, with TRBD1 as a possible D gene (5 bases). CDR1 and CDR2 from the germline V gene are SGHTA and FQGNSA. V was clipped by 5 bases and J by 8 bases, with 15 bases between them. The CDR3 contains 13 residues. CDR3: CASSLSGGGGYTF. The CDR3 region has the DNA TGTGCCAGCAGCCTCTCGGGGGGGGGAGGCTACACCTTC. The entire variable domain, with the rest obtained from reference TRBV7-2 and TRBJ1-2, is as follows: GAGVSQSPSNKVTEKGKDVELRCDPISGHTALYWYRQSLGQGLEFLIYFQGNSAPDKSGLPSDRFSAERTGGSVSTLTIQRTQQEDSAVYLCASSLSGGGGYTFGSGTRLTVV.

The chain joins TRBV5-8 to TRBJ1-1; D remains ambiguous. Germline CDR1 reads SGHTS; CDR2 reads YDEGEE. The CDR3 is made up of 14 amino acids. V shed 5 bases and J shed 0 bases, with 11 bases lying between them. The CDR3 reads CASRLGLVNTEAFF. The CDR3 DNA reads TGTGCCAGCAGACTTGGACTGGTGAACACTGAAGCTTTCTTT.

The CDR3 DNA reads as TGTGCCACCACGGCGGGGGGGATTATGGAGCAGTACTTC. It encodes CATTAGGIMEQYF. The chain combines TRBV2 with TRBJ2-7, with TRBD2 matching 9 bases. Germline values: CDR1 SNHLY, CDR2 FYNNEI. This CDR3 has 13 amino acids. V lost 10 bases, J lost 7 bases, and 11 bases stayed unmatched.

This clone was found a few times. The CDR3 region is CASSLGGHRRDTEAFF. The DNA of the CDR3 is TGTGCCAGCAGCCTAGGGGGACACCGGCGCGACACTGAAGCTTTCTTT. This chain joins TRBV5-6 and TRBJ1-1; D may be TRBD1 (6 bases). From germline, CDR1 is SGHDT and CDR2 YYEEEE. The CDR3 sequence is 16 residues long. The ends were cut back, 4 bases at V and 3 bases at J, with 19 bases in the middle.

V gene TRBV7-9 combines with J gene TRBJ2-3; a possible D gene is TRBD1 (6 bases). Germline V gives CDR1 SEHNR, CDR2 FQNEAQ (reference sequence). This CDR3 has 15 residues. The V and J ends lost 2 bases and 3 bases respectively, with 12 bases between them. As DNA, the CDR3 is TGTGCCAGCAGCTTAACACAGGGCATGACAGATACGCAGTATTTT. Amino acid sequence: CASSLTQGMTDTQYF.

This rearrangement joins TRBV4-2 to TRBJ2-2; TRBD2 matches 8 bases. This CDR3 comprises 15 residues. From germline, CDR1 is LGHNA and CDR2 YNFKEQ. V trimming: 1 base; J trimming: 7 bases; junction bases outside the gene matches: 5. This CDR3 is CASSQGAGDIGELFF. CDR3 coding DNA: TGTGCCAGCAGCCAAGGAGCGGGGGATATCGGGGAGCTGTTTTTT.

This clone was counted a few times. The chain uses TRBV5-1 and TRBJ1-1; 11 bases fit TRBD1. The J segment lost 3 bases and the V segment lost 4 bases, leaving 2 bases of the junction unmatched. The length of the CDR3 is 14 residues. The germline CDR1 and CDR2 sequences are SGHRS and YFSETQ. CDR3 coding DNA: TGCGCCAGCAGCCTGGACAGGGGGCACACTGAAGCTTTCTTT. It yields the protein CASSLDRGHTEAFF.

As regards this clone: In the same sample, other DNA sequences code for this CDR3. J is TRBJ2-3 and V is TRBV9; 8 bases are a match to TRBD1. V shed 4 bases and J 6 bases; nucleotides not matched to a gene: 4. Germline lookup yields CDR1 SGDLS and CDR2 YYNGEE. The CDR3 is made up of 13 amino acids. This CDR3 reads CASSPRTGDTQYF. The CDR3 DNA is TGTGCCAGCAGCCCGAGGACAGGGGATACGCAGTATTTT.

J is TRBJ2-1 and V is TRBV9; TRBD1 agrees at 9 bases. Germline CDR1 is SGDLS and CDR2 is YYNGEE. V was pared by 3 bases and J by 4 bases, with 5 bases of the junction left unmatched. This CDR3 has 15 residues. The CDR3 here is CASSGTGGPYNEQFF. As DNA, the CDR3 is TGTGCCAGCAGCGGCACAGGGGGCCCATACAATGAGCAGTTCTTC.

This CDR3 is CASSLVGQGNNEQFF. The CDR3 bases are TGCGCCAGCAGCTTGGTGGGACAGGGAAACAATGAGCAGTTCTTC. The J gene is TRBJ2-1, the V gene TRBV5-1; 9 bases are shared with TRBD1. This CDR3 comprises 15 residues. The junction had 3 bases not matched to a gene; V was cut back by 0 bases and J by 5 bases. CDR1 is SGHRS and CDR2 is YFSETQ in the germline V gene.

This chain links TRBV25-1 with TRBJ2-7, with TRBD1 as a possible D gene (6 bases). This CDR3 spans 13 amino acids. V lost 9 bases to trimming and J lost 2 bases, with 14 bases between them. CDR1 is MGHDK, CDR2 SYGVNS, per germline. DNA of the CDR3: TGTGCCAGTACCGGGACAACAACCTACGAGCAGTACTTC. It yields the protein CASTGTTTYEQYF.

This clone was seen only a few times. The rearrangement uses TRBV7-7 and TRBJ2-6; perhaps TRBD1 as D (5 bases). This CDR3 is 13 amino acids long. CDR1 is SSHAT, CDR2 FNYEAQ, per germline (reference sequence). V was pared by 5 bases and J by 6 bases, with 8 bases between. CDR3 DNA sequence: TGTGCCAGCAGCACCGGACAGGCCAACGTCCTGACTTTC. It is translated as CASSTGQANVLTF.

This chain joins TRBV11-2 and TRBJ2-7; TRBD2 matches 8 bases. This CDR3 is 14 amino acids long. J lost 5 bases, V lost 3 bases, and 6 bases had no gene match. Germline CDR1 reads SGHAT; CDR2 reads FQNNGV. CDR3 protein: CASSFIAGTHEQYF. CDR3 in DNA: TGTGCCAGCAGCTTTATAGCGGGGACCCACGAGCAGTACTTC.

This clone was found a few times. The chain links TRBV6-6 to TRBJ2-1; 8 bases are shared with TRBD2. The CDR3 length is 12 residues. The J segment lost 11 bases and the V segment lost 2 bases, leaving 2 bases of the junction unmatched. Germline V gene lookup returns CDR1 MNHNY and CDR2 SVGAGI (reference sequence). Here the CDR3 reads CASSYPGGQQFF. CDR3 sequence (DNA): TGTGCCAGCAGTTACCCGGGGGGGCAGCAGTTCTTC.

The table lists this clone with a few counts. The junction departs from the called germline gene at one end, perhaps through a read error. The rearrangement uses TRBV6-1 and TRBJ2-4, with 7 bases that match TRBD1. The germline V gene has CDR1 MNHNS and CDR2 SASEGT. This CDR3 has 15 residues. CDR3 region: CASRFFGTAINIQYF. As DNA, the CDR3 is TGTGCCAGCAGGTTCTTTGGGACAGCCATAAACATTCAGTACTTC.